This T cell receptor (beta chain) was found in a study of blood T cell repertoires in COVID-19. Across the study: Sources were T cells, B-cell-depleted T cells, or PBMCs; the material itself was cDNA or gDNA.

The authors' processing: Reference gene primers were amplified, and this amplification served to estimate nucleated cell counts. The assay was immunoSEQ multiplex PCR, and TCRdb's table has in-frame clones only and misses some. V and J calls plus clone size are reproduced from that table; the DNA served to infer D and trimming. The sample consists of about 73,000 clones, around nine tenths of them appearing once. This CDR3 has 13 amino acids. V shed 2 bases and J shed 13 bases, with 12 bases lying between them. Input material: peripheral blood. The chain employs TRBV23-1 and TRBJ1-6; TRBD1 might be the D (6 bases). TRBV23-1 is known as an ORF, though its function is uncertain. The receptor was derived from a woman over 75 with active or convalescent COVID-19. For the CDR3, the DNA is TGCGCCAGCAGTCAAATTACAGGGTTCCCCCTCCACTTT. Translating gives CASSQITGFPLHF.